What follows are 15 T cell receptor beta chains derived from one specimen sequenced in a study of T cells after yellow fever vaccination. MiXCR, run by TCRdb on the 5' RACE reads, gives a single entry per CDR3 protein. The sample lists 620,000 or so distinct CDR3 sequences, roughly a sixth occurring once. Material: PBMCs, obtained 5 days after the first yellow fever vaccination. The source is a man between 18 and 29 years old who received the YFV17D yellow fever vaccine.

There are a few counts of this clonotype. V and J are TRBV6-1 and TRBJ2-5, with 12 bases that match TRBD2. The CDR3 length is 15 residues. J was trimmed by 4 bases and V by 6 bases; bases with no gene match: 6. Per the germline V gene, CDR1 is MNHNS and CDR2 is SASEGT. The CDR3 region has the DNA TGTGCCAGCAGACCTAGCGGGGGGGCCGTAGAGACCCAGTACTTC. Translating it yields CASRPSGGAVETQYF.

This clonotype was counted only a few times. The chain recombines TRBV5-1 with TRBJ1-4; TRBD1 might be the D (5 bases). V lost 5 bases, J lost 7 bases, and 24 bases lay in between. This CDR3 has 17 amino acids. Germline V gene lookup returns CDR1 SGHRS and CDR2 YFSETQ. CDR3 in amino acids: CASSANLKGLNSEKLFF. CDR3 coding DNA: TGCGCCAGCAGTGCCAACCTGAAGGGACTTAATTCTGAAAAACTGTTTTTT.

This clonotype was seen a few times. The gene calls are TRBV9 and TRBJ2-1, with TRBD2 matching over 9 bases. J lost 4 bases, V lost 3 bases, and 8 bases had no gene match. This CDR3 has 16 residues. The germline CDR1 and CDR2 sequences are SGDLS and YYNGEE. In DNA form, the CDR3 reads TGTGCCAGCAGCGCGCTGGGCAGCGGGGGGTACAATGAGCAGTTCTTC. Its protein product is CASSALGSGGYNEQFF.

On this clonotype: Because the CDR3 is missing its conserved closing phenylalanine or tryptophan, this is likely a read error. This chain connects TRBV14 to TRBJ1-1; D remains unclear. The V end lost 4 bases, the J end lost 6 bases, and 9 bases lay between the germline ends. The CDR3 consists of 12 residues. Per the germline V gene, CDR1 is SGHDN and CDR2 is FVKESK. The CDR3 loop is CASSRTSAEAFL. DNA for the CDR3: TGTGCCAGCAGCCGGACTTCCGCTGAAGCTTTCCTT.

The CDR3 spells CASSVPGAVNEQYF. CDR3 DNA: TGCGCCAGCAGTGTGCCCGGGGCGGTGAACGAGCAGTACTTC. This chain connects TRBV10-1 to TRBJ2-7; D is possibly TRBD1 or TRBD2 (5 bases each). Trimming took 4 bases from V and 5 from J, leaving 15 bases between them. CDR1 is WNHNN, CDR2 SYGVQD, per germline (reference sequence). The CDR3 runs to 14 residues.

The chain couples TRBV6-2 or TRBV6-3 to TRBJ1-5; TRBD1 aligns across 8 bases. This CDR3 spans 13 amino acids. Losses at the gene ends were 4 bases for V and 6 bases for J; bases not matched to a gene: 2. The germline gives CDR1 MNHEY, CDR2 SVGEGT. CDR3 coding DNA: TGTGCCAGCAGTTGGACAGGGCTTCAGCCCCAGCATTTT. Protein sequence: CASSWTGLQPQHF.

This chain joins TRBV4-3 and TRBJ2-3; 7 bases align to TRBD2. V lost 0 bases to trimming and J lost 10 bases; unmatched junction nucleotides: 7. Germline loops: CDR1 LGHNA, CDR2 YSLEER. The CDR3 consists of 14 residues. DNA of the CDR3: TGCGCCAGCAGCCAAGATCTTGCGGGGGACGCGCAGTATTTT. Translation: CASSQDLAGDAQYF.

This clonotype appeared a few times. The chain recombines TRBV9 with TRBJ2-5; possible D gene TRBD1, 6 bases. V was pared by 2 bases and J by 5 bases, with 10 bases between. Germline V gene lookup returns CDR1 SGDLS and CDR2 YYNGEE. The CDR3 has 13 amino acids. The CDR3 protein is CASSVQGMETQYF. The DNA for the CDR3 is TGTGCCAGCAGCGTCCAGGGGATGGAGACCCAGTACTTC. Drawing the rest from reference TRBV9 and TRBJ2-5, the complete variable domain is DSGVTQTPKHLITATGQRVTLRCSPRSGDLSVYWYQQSLDQGLQFLIQYYNGEERAKGNILERFSAQQFPDLHSELNLSSLELGDSALYFCASSVQGMETQYFGPGTRLLVL.

The CDR3 DNA is TGTGCCAGCAGCCCGCCAAGGGGCAGGAACGAGCAGTACTTC. Protein sequence: CASSPPRGRNEQYF. This chain connects TRBV12-3 or TRBV12-4 to TRBJ2-7; D might be TRBD1 (5 bases). Trimming cost V 6 bases and J 5 bases, with 17 bases left between them. This CDR3 is built from 14 residues.

CDR3 sequence (DNA): TGTGCCAGCAGCGTAGCCAGCGGGGAGGGGGAGCTGTTTTTT. This codes for CASSVASGEGELFF. This chain links TRBV9 with TRBJ2-2, with 7 bases matching TRBD2. In germline, CDR1 is SGDLS, CDR2 YYNGEE. V shed 0 bases, J shed 8 bases, and the junction held 4 bases outside the gene matches. This CDR3 has 14 residues.

This clonotype was recorded a few times. V is TRBV4-3 and J is TRBJ1-5; maybe TRBD1 (6 bases). This CDR3 is 18 amino acids long. The ends were cut back, 0 bases at V and 6 bases at J, with 21 bases in the middle. The germline CDR1 and CDR2 sequences are LGHNA and YSLEER. CDR3 protein: CASSQDAGRWGASQPQHF. As DNA, the CDR3 is TGCGCCAGCAGCCAAGATGCCGGCAGGTGGGGGGCCAGTCAGCCCCAGCATTTT.

The chain combines TRBV15 with TRBJ2-7, with a weak D call TRBD2 (5 bases). Trimming removed 1 base from V and 3 bases from J, with 13 bases in between. The CDR3 length is 15 residues. Germline values: CDR1 LNHNV, CDR2 YYDKDF (reference sequence). The DNA for the CDR3 is TGTGCCACCAGCAGAGGAGGGAACGTTAACTACGAGCAGTACTTC. The encoded protein is CATSRGGNVNYEQYF.

This clonotype occurred a few times. The V and J genes are TRBV12-3 or TRBV12-4 and TRBJ2-7; D gene unclear. There are 13 residues in the CDR3. Trimming removed 5 bases from V and 1 base from J, with 9 bases in between. CDR3 coding DNA: TGTGCCAGCAGTACTACCCCGTCCTACGAGCAGTACTTC. This gives the protein CASSTTPSYEQYF.

The V call is TRBV14, the J call TRBJ2-3; D is undetermined. The CDR3 is made up of 13 amino acids. V was shortened by 4 bases and J by 4 bases, with 9 bases between the two germline ends. The germline V gene encodes CDR1 SGHDN and CDR2 FVKESK. CDR3 sequence reads: CASSLARSDTQYF. For the CDR3, the DNA is TGTGCCAGCAGCCTCGCGAGGTCAGATACGCAGTATTTT.

This clonotype has ten or more counts. V usage is TRBV12-3 or TRBV12-4 and J usage is TRBJ1-1; the D is unclear. V lost 5 bases, J lost 4 bases, and 11 bases lay in between. The CDR3 has 13 amino acids. CDR3 in amino acids: CASSRLVSTEAFF. CDR3 bases: TGTGCCAGCAGTCGACTTGTGAGCACTGAAGCTTTCTTT.